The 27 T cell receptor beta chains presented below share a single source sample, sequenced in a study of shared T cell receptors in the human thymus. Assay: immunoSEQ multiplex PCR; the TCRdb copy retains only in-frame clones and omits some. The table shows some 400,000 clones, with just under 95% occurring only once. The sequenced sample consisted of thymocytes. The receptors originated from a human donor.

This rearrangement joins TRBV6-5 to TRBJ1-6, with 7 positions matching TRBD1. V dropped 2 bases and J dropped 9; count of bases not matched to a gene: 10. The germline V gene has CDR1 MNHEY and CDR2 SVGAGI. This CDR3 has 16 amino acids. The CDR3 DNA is TGTGCCAGCAGTTACCAAGCCCCCGACAGGGTTTCACCCCTCCACTTT. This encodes CASSYQAPDRVSPLHF.

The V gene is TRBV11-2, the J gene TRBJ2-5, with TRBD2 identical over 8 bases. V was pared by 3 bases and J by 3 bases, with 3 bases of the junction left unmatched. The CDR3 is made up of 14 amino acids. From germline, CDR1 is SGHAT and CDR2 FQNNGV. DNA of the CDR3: TGTGCCAGCAGCTTCACTAGCGGAGAAGAGACCCAGTACTTC. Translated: CASSFTSGEETQYF.

The CDR3 loop is CAISGSGGISPSTDTQYF. The CDR3, as DNA: TGTGCCATCAGTGGATCAGGCGGGATCTCCCCTAGCACAGATACGCAGTATTTT. This chain links TRBV10-3 with TRBJ2-3, with D perhaps matching TRBD2 (6 bases). The CDR3 is made up of 18 amino acids. Trimming shortened V by 4 bases and J by 0 bases, and 20 bases separated the two germline ends. CDR1 is ENHRY, CDR2 SYGVKD, per germline.

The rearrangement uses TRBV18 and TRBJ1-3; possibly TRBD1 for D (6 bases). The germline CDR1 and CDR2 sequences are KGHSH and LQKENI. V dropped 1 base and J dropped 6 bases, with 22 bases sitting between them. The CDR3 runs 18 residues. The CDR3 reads CASSPLPHRQAKLNTIYF. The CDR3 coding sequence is TGTGCCAGCTCACCACTACCCCATCGACAGGCCAAATTAAACACCATATATTTT. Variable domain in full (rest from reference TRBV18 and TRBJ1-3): NAGVMQNPRHLVRRRGQEARLRCSPMKGHSHVYWYRQLPEEGLKFMVYLQKENIIDESGMPKERFSAEFPKEGPSILRIQQVVRGDSAAYFCASSPLPHRQAKLNTIYFGEGSWLTVV.

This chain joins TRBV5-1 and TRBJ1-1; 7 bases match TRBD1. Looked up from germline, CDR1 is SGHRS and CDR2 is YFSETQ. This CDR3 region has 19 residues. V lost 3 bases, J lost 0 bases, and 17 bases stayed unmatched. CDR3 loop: CASSSKTDRDGLLNTEAFF. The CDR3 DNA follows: TGCGCCAGCAGCTCGAAAACTGACAGGGACGGCTTGTTGAACACTGAAGCTTTCTTT. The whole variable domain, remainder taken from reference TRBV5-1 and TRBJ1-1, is KAGVTQTPRYLIKTRGQQVTLSCSPISGHRSVSWYQQTPGQGLQFLFEYFSETQRNKGNFPGRFSGRQFSNSRSEMNVSTLELGDSALYLCASSSKTDRDGLLNTEAFFGQGTRLTVV.

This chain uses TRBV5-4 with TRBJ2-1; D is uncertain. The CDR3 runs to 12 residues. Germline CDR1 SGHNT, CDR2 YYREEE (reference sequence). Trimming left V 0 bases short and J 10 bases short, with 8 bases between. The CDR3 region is CASSLGPLEQFF. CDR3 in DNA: TGTGCCAGCAGCTTGGGGCCGTTGGAGCAGTTCTTC.

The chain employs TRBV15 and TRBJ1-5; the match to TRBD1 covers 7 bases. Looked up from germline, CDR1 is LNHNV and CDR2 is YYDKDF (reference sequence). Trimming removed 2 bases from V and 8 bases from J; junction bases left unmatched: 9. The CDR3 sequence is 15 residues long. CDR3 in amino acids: CATSRTWGRGEPQHF. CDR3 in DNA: TGTGCCACCAGCAGAACTTGGGGCAGGGGGGAGCCCCAGCATTTT.

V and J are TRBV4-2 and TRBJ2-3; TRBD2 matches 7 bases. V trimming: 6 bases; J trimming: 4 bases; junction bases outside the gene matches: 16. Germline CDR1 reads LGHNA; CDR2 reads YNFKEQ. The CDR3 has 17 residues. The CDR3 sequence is CASRHRGDPSIADTQYF. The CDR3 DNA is TGTGCCAGCAGGCACCGGGGGGACCCAAGTATCGCAGATACGCAGTATTTT.

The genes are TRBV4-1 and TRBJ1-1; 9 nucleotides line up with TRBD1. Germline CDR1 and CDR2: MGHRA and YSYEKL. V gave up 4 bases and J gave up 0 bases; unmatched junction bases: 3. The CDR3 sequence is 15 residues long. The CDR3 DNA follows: TGCGCCAGCAGCCGGGGACAGGGAATGAACACTGAAGCTTTCTTT. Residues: CASSRGQGMNTEAFF.

The CDR3 sequence is CASTQTLRDEQYF. For the CDR3, the DNA is TGTGCCAGCACACAAACCCTGAGGGACGAGCAGTACTTC. The chain carries TRBV9 and TRBJ2-7; tentatively, D is TRBD2 (5 bases). The CDR3 length is 13 residues. The V gene lost 6 bases and the J gene lost 5 bases, with 15 bases spanning the gap. Germline lookup yields CDR1 SGDLS and CDR2 YYNGEE. The complete variable domain, with remaining parts taken from reference TRBV9 and TRBJ2-7, reads DSGVTQTPKHLITATGQRVTLRCSPRSGDLSVYWYQQSLDQGLQFLIQYYNGEERAKGNILERFSAQQFPDLHSELNLSSLELGDSALYFCASTQTLRDEQYFGPGTRLTVT.

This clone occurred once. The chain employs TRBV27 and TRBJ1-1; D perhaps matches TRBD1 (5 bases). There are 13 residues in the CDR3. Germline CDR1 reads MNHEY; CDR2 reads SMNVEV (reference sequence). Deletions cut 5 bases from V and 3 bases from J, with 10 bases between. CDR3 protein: CASSVDSYTEAFF. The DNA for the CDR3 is TGTGCCAGCAGTGTAGACAGTTACACTGAAGCTTTCTTT.

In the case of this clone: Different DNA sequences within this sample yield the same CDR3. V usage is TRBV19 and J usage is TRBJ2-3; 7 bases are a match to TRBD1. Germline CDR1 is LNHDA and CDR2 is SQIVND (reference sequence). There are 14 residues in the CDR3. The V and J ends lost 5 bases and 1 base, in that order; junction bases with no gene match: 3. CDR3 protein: CASSSGTGTDTQYF. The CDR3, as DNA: TGTGCCAGTAGTTCCGGGACAGGCACAGATACGCAGTATTTT.

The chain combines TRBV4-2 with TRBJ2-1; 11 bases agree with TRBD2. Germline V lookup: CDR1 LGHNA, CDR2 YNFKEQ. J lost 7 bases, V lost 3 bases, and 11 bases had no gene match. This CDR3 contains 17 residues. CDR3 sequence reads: CASSHPGTSGIDNEQFF. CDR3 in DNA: TGTGCCAGCAGCCACCCCGGGACTAGCGGAATCGATAATGAGCAGTTCTTC.

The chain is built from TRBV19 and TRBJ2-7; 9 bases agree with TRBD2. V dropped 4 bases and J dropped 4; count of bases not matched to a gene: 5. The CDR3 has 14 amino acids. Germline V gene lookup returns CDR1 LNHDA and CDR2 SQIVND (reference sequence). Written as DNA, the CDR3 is TGTGCCAGTAGTAAGGGACTAGCAAGGTACGAGCAGTACTTC. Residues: CASSKGLARYEQYF.

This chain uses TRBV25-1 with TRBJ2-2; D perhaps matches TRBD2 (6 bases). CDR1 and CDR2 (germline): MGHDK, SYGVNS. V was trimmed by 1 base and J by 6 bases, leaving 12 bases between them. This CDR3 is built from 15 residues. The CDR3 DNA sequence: TGTGCCAGCAGTGAATCGATATGGGGGGCCGGGGAGCTGTTTTTT. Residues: CASSESIWGAGELFF.

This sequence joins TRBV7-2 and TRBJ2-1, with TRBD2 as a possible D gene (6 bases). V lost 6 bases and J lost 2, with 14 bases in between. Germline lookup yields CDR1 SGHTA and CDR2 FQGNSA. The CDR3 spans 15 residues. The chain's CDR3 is CASSWAGSPYNEQFF. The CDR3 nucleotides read TGTGCCAGCAGTTGGGCGGGGTCCCCCTACAATGAGCAGTTCTTC.

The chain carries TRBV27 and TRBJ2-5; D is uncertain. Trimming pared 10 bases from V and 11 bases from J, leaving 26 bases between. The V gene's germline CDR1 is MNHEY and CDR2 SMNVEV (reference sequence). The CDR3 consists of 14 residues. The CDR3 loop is CATSEPYQDGEQYF. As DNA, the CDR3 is TGTGCCACCTCCGAACCGTACCAGGACGGAGAGCAGTACTTC.

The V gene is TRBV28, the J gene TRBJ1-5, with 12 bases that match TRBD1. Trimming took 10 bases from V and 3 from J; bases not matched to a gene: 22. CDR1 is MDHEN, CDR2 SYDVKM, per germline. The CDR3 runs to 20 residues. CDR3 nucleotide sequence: TGTGCCACCGCTCCGGGACAGGGGGCGCGGGGACACCGCGACAATCAGCCCCAGCATTTT. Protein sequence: CATAPGQGARGHRDNQPQHF.

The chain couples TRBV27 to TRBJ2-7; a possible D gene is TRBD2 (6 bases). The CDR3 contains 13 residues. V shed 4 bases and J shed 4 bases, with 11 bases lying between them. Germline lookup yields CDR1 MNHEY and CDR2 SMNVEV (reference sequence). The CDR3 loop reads CASSSPAGYEQYF. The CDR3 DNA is TGTGCCAGCAGTTCCCCCGCGGGGTACGAGCAGTACTTC.

The CDR3 protein is CASSLPGGDAEQFF. Written as DNA, the CDR3 is TGTGCCAGCAGCTTGCCCGGAGGAGACGCTGAGCAGTTCTTC. V and J are TRBV5-4 and TRBJ2-1, with TRBD2 as a possible D gene (5 bases). Deletions cut 1 base from V and 9 bases from J, with 14 bases between. The CDR3 extends over 14 amino acids. The V gene's germline CDR1 is SGHNT and CDR2 YYREEE (reference sequence). Full variable domain (remainder filled in from reference TRBV5-4 and TRBJ2-1): ETGVTQSPTHLIKTRGQQVTLRCSSQSGHNTVSWYQQALGQGPQFIFQYYREEENGRGNFPPRFSGLQFPNYSSELNVNALELDDSALYLCASSLPGGDAEQFFGPGTRLTVL.

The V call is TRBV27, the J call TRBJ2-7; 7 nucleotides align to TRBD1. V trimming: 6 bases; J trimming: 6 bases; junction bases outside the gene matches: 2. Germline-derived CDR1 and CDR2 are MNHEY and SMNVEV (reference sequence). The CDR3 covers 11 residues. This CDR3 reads CASRQGPEQYF. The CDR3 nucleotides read TGTGCCAGCAGACAGGGGCCCGAGCAGTACTTC.

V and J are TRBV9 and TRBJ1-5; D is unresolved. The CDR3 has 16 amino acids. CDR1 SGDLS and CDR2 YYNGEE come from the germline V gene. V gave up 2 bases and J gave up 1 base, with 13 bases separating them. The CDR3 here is CASSVGSSGSNQPQHF. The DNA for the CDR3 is TGTGCCAGCAGCGTTGGTAGCTCGGGGAGCAATCAGCCCCAGCATTTT.

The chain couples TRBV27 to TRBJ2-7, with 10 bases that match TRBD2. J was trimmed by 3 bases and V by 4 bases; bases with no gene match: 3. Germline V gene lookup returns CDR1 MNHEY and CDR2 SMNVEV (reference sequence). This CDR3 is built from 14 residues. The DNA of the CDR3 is TGTGCCAGCAGTTCCCAGCGGGAGGGCTACGAGCAGTACTTC. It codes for CASSSQREGYEQYF.

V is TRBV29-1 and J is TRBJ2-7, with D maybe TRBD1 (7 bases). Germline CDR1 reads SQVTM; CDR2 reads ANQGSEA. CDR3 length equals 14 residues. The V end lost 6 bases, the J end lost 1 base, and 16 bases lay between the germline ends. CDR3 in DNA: TGCAGCGTGACCGACAGGGAGGTTTCCTACGAGCAGTACTTC. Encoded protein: CSVTDREVSYEQYF.

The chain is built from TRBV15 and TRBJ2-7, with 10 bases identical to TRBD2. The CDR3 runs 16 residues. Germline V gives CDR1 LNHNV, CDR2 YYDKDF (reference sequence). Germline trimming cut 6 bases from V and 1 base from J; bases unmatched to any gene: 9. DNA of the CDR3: TGTGCCACCAGTCAGAAAAGCGGGAGGGGGTCCTACGAGCAGTACTTC. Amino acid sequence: CATSQKSGRGSYEQYF.

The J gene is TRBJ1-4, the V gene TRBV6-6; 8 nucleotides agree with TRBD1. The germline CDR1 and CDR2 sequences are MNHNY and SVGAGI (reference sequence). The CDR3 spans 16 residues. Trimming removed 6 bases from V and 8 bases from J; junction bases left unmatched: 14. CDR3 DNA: TGTGCCAGCAGATGGGAACCGGGACAGGACCTCGAAAAACTGTTTTTT. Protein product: CASRWEPGQDLEKLFF.

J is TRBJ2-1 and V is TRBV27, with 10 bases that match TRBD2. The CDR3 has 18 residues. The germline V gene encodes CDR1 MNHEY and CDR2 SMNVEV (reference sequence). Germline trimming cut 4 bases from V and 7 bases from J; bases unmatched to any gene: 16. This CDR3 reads CASSSPPLAGVPTNEQFF. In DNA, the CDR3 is TGTGCCAGCAGTTCCCCCCCCCTAGCGGGAGTCCCCACAAATGAGCAGTTCTTC.